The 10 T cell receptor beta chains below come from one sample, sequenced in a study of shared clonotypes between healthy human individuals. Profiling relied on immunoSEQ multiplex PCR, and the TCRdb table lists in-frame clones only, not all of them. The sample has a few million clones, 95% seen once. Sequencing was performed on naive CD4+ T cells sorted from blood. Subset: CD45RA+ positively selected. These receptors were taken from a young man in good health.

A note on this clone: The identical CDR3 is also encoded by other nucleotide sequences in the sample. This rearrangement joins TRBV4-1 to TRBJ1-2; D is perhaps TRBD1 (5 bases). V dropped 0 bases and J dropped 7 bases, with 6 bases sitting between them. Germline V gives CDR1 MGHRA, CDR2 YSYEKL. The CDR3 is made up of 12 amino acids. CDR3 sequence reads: CASSQDQGGYTF. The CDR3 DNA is TGCGCCAGCAGCCAAGACCAGGGTGGCTACACCTTC.

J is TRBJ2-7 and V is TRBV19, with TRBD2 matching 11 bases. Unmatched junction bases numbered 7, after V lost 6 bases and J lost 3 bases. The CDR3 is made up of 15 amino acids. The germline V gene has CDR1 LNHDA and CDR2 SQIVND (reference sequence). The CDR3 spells CASSRTSGSLYEQYF. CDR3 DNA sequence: TGTGCCAGTAGCCGGACTAGCGGGTCTCTCTACGAGCAGTACTTC.

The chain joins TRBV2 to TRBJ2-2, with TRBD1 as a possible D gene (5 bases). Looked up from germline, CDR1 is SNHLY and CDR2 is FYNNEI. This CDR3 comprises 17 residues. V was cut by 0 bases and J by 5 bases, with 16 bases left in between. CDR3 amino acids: CASSEALPGHSTGELFF. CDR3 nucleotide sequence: TGTGCCAGCAGTGAAGCGCTTCCTGGACATTCGACCGGGGAGCTGTTTTTT.

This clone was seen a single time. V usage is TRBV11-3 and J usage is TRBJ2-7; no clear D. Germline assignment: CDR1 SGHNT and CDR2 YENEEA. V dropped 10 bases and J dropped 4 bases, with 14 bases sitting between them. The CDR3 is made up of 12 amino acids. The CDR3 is CAKDKPFYEQYF. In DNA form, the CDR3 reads TGTGCCAAAGACAAGCCGTTTTACGAGCAGTACTTC.

The CDR3 loop is CASSVSLLAGNYGYTF. As DNA, the CDR3 is TGTGCCAGCAGTGTTTCTTTATTGGCAGGGAACTATGGCTACACCTTC. This sequence joins TRBV2 and TRBJ1-2, with D perhaps TRBD1 (5 bases). CDR3 length: 16 residues. The V gene's germline CDR1 is SNHLY and CDR2 FYNNEI. V lost 4 bases and J lost 2, with 17 bases in between.

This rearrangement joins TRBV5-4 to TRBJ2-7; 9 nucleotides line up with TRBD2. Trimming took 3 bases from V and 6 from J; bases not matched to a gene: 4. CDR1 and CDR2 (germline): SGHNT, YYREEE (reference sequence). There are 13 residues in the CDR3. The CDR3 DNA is TGTGCCAGCAGCTGGTCTAGCGGGGTCGAGCAGTACTTC. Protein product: CASSWSSGVEQYF.

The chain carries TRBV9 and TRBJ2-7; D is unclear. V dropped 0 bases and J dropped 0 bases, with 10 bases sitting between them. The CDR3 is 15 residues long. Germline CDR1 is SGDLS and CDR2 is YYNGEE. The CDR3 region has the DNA TGTGCCAGCAGCGTAGGCCTCTGGGACTCCTACGAGCAGTACTTC. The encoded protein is CASSVGLWDSYEQYF.

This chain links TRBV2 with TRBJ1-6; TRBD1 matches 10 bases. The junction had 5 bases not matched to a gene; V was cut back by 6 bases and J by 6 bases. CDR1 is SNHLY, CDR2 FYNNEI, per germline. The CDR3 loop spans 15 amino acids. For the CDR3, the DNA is TGTGCCAGCAGCGGGACAGGGGTAGGTAATTCACCCCTCCACTTT. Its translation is CASSGTGVGNSPLHF. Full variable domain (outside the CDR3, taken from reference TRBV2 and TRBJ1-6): EPEVTQTPSHQVTQMGQEVILRCVPISNHLYFYWYRQILGQKVEFLVSFYNNEISEKSEIFDDQFSVERPDGSNFTLKIRSTKLEDSAMYFCASSGTGVGNSPLHFGNGTRLTVT.

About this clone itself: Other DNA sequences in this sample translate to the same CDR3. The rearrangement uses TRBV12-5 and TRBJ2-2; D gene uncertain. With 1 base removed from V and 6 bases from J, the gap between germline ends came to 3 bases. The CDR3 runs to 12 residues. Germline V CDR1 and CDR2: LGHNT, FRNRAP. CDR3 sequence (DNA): TGTGCTAGTGGTTTGGGGGCCGGGGAGCTGTTTTTT. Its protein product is CASGLGAGELFF. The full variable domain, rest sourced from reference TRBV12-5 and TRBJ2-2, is DARVTQTPRHKVTEMGQEVTMRCQPILGHNTVFWYRQTMMQGLELLAYFRNRAPLDDSGMPKDRFSAEMPDATLATLKIQPSEPRDSAVYFCASGLGAGELFFGEGSRLTVL.

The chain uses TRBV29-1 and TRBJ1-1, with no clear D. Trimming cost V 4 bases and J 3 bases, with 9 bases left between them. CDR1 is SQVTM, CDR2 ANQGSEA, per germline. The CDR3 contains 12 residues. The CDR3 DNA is TGCAGCGTTGGGTCCGGTTACACTGAAGCTTTCTTT. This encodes CSVGSGYTEAFF. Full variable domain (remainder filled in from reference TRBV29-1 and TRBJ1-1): SAVISQKPSRDICQRGTSLTIQCQVDSQVTMMFWYRQQPGQSLTLIATANQGSEATYESGFVIDKFPISRPNLTFSTLTVSNMSPEDSSIYLCSVGSGYTEAFFGQGTRLTVV.